The rows below give T cell receptor beta chains drawn from one sample of a study of cytomegalovirus exposure and HLA in healthy donors. Sequencing used immunoSEQ multiplex PCR; TCRdb keeps in-frame clones, though not all of them. The data show around 160,000 clones, less than 90% seen once. The specimen sequenced was PBMCs. All receptors derive from a man aged 45 to 65 in good health and CMV-seropositive. The conserved cysteine and the conserved F or W are not part of the CDR3 here.

cdr3_aa v_call
ASSFYWDRDSNQPQH TRBV5-6
ASSHLPGESYEQY TRBV6-4
ASSRDSSYNEQF TRBV5-1
ASSQSKDTSGYT TRBV23-1
ASSFIHPGQGNTEAF TRBV28
SSSLVRQGAFTGELF TRBV7-9
ASRLHRSISEAF TRBV6-5
ASSQDPDRDYTGELF TRBV4-1
ASREGNSGNTIY TRBV2
ASWQRINQPQH TRBV28
AISVDRDYGYT TRBV10-3
ASSPPSNEKLF TRBV9
ASSFSAGTEAF TRBV27
ASSGGQFTEAF TRBV2
SVDRGLGYT TRBV29-1
ATRQGWTGELF TRBV19
ASSGWGLAGVSGELF TRBV7-9
ASSPSNEQF TRBV6-6
ASATGDGRGGYT TRBV9